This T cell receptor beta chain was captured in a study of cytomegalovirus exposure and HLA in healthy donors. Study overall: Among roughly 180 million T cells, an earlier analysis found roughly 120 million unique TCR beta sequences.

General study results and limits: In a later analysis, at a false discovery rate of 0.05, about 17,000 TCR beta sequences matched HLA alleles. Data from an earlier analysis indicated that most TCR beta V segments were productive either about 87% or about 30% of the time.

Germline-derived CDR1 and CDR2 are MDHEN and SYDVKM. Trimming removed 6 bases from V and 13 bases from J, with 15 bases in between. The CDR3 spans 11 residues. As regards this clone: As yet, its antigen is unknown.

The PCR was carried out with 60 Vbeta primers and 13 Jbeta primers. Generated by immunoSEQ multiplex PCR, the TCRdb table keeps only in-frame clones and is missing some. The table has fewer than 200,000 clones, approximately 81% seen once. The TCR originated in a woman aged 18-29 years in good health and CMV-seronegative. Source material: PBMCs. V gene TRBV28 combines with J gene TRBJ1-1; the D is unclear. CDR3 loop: CASSLGGPGFF. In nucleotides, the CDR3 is TGTGCCAGCAGCTTAGGAGGCCCAGGTTTCTTT.